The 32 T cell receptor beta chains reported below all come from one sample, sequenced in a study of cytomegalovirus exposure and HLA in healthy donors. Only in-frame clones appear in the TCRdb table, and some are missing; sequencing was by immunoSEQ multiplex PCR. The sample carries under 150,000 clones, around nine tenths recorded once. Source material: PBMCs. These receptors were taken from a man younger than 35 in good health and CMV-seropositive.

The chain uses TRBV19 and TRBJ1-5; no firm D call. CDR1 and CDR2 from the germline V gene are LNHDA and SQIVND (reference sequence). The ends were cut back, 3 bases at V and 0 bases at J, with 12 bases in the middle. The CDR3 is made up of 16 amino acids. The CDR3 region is CASSIPSVSSNQPQHF. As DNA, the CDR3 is TGTGCCAGTAGTATCCCCTCTGTGAGTAGCAATCAGCCCCAGCATTTT.

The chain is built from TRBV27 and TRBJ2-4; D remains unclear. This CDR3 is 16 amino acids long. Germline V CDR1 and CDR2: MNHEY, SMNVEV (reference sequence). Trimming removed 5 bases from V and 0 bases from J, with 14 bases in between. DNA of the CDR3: TGTGCCAGCAGTCCATGGCCCCGATTAGCCAAAAACATTCAGTACTTC. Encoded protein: CASSPWPRLAKNIQYF.

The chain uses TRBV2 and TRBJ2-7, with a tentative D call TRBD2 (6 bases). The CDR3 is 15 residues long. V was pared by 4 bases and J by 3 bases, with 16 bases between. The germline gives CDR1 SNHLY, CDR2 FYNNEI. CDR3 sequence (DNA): TGTGCCAGCAGTGTCAGAAGAAGCGGGTACTACGAGCAGTACTTC. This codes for CASSVRRSGYYEQYF.

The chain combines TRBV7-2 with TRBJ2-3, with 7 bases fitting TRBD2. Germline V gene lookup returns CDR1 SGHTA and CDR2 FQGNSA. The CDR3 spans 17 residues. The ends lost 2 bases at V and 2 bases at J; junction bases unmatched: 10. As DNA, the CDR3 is TGTGCCAGCAGCTTATCGCCGGGAGGAAAACTCACAGATACGCAGTATTTT. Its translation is CASSLSPGGKLTDTQYF.

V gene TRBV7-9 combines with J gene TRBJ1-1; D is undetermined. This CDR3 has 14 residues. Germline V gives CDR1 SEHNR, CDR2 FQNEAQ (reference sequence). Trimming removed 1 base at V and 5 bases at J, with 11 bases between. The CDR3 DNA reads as TGTGCCAGCAGCTTAGGGACTGGCCGTACTGAAGCTTTCTTT. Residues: CASSLGTGRTEAFF.

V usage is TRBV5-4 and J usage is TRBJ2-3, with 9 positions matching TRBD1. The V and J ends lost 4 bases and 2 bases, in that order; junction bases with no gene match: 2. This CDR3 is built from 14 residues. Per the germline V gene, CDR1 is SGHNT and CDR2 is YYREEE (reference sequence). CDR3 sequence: CASSGTGLTDTQYF. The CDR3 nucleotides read TGTGCCAGCAGCGGGACAGGGCTCACAGATACGCAGTATTTT.

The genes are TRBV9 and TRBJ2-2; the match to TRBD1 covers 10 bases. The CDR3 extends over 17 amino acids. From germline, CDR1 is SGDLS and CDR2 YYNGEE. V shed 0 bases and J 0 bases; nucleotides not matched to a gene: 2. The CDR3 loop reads CASSVAGQGTNTGELFF. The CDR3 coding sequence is TGTGCCAGCAGCGTAGCGGGACAGGGGACGAACACCGGGGAGCTGTTTTTT.

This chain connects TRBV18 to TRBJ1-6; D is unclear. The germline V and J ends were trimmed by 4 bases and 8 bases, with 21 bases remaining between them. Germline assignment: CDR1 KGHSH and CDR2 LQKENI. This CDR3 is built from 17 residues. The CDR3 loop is CASSLLMPGWRDSPLHF. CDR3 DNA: TGTGCCAGCTCACTCCTAATGCCGGGATGGCGGGATTCACCCCTCCACTTT.

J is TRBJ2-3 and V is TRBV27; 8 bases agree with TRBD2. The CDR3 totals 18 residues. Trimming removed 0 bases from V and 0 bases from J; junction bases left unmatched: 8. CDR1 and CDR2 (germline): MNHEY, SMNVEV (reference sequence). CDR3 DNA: TGTGCCAGCAGTTTATCGTCCCCACTAGCGGATAGCACAGATACGCAGTATTTT. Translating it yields CASSLSSPLADSTDTQYF.

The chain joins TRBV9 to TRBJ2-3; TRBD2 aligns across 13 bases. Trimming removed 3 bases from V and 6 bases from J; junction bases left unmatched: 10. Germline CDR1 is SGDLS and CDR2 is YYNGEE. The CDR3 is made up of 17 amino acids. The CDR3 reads CASSERLAGGRMDTQYF. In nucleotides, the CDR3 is TGTGCCAGCAGCGAGAGACTAGCGGGAGGCCGCATGGATACGCAGTATTTT. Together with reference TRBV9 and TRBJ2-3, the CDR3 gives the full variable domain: DSGVTQTPKHLITATGQRVTLRCSPRSGDLSVYWYQQSLDQGLQFLIQYYNGEERAKGNILERFSAQQFPDLHSELNLSSLELGDSALYFCASSERLAGGRMDTQYFGPGTRLTVL.

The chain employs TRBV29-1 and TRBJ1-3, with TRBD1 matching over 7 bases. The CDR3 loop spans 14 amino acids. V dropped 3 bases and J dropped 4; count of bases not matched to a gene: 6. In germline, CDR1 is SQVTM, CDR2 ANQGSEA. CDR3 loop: CSVDRQGVGNTIYF. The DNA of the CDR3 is TGCAGCGTTGACCGACAGGGTGTCGGAAACACCATATATTTT. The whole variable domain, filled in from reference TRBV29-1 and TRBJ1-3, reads SAVISQKPSRDICQRGTSLTIQCQVDSQVTMMFWYRQQPGQSLTLIATANQGSEATYESGFVIDKFPISRPNLTFSTLTVSNMSPEDSSIYLCSVDRQGVGNTIYFGEGSWLTVV.

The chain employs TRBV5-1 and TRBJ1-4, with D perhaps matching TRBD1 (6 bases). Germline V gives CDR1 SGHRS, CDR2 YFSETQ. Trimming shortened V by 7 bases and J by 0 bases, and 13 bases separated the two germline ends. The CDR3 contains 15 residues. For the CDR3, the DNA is TGCGCCAGCGGACAGTCAGGAGCAACTAATGAAAAACTGTTTTTT. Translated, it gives CASGQSGATNEKLFF.

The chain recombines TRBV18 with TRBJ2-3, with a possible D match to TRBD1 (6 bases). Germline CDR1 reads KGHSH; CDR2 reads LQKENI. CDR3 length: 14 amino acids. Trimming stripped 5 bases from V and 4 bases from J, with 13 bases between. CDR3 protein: CASSTGFRADTQYF. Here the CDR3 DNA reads TGTGCCAGCTCAACAGGGTTTAGGGCAGATACGCAGTATTTT. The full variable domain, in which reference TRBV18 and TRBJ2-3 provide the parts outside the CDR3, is NAGVMQNPRHLVRRRGQEARLRCSPMKGHSHVYWYRQLPEEGLKFMVYLQKENIIDESGMPKERFSAEFPKEGPSILRIQQVVRGDSAAYFCASSTGFRADTQYFGPGTRLTVL.

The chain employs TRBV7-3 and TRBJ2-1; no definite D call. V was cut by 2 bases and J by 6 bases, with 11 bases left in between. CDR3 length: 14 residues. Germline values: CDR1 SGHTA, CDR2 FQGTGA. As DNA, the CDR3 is TGTGCCAGCAGCTTACGTGGCCAGGCCAATGAGCAGTTCTTC. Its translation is CASSLRGQANEQFF.

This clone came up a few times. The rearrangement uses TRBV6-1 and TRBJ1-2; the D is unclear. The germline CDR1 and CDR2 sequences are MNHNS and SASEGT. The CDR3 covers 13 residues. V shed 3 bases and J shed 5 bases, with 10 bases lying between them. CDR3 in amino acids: CASSDIGGYGYTF. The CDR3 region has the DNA TGTGCCAGCAGTGATATCGGCGGTTATGGCTACACCTTC.

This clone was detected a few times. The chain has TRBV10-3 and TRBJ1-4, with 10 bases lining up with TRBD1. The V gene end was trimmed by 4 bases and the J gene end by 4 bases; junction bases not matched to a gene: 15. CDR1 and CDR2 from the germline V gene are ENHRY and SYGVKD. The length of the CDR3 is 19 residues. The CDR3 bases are TGTGCCATCAGTGCCAGGTGGGACAGGGGACCGAGATATAATGAAAAACTGTTTTTT. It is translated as CAISARWDRGPRYNEKLFF.

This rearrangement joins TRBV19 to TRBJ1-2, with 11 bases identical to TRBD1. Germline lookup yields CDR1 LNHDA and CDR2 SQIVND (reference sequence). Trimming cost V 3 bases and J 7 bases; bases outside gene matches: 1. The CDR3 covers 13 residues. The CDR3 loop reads CASSMGTGGGYTF. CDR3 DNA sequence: TGTGCCAGTAGTATGGGGACAGGGGGTGGCTACACCTTC.

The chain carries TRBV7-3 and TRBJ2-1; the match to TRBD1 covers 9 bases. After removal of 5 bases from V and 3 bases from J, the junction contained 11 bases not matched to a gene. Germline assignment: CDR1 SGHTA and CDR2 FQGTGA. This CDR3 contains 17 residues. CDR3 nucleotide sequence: TGTGCCAGCAGCCGACAGGGGGTCGGGCCCTACTACAATGAGCAGTTCTTC. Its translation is CASSRQGVGPYYNEQFF.

CDR3 sequence: CASRTTGRRGTEAFF. The DNA of the CDR3 is TGTGCCAGCAGAACAACAGGGCGTAGAGGGACTGAAGCTTTCTTT. The V call is TRBV6-5, the J call TRBJ1-1; perhaps TRBD1 as D (6 bases). The CDR3 is 15 amino acids. Germline lookup yields CDR1 MNHEY and CDR2 SVGAGI. V dropped 6 bases and J dropped 5 bases, with 19 bases sitting between them.

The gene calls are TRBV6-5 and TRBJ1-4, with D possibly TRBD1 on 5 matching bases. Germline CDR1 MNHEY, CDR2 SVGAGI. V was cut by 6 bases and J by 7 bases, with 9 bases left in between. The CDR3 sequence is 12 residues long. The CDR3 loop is CASRQGGEKLFF. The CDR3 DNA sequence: TGTGCCAGCAGGCAGGGTGGTGAAAAACTGTTTTTT.

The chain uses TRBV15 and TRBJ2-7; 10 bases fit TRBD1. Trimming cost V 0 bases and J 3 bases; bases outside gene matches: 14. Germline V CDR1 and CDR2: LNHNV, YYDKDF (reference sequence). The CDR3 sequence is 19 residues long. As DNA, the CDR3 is TGTGCCACCAGCAGAGATAGACAGGGGGCTGTCATCGGGGGCTACGAGCAGTACTTC. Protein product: CATSRDRQGAVIGGYEQYF.

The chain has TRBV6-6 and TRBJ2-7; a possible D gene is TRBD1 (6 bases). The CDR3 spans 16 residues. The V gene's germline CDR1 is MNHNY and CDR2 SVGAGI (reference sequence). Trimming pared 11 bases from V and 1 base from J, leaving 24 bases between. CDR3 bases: TGTGCCGCAAGGGGGTTTGGGTTTGACACATCCTACGAGCAGTACTTC. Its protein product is CAARGFGFDTSYEQYF.

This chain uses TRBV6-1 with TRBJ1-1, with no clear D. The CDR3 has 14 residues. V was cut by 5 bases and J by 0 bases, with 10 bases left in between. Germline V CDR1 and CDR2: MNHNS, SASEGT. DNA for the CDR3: TGTGCCAGCAGTAAAGGAGGGATGAACACTGAAGCTTTCTTT. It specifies CASSKGGMNTEAFF.

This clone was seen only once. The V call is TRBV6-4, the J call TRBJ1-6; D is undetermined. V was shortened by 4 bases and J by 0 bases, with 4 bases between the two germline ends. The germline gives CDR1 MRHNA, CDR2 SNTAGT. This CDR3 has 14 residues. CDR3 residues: CASSAGSYNSPLHF. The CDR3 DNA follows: TGTGCCAGCAGTGCCGGCTCCTATAATTCACCCCTCCACTTT.

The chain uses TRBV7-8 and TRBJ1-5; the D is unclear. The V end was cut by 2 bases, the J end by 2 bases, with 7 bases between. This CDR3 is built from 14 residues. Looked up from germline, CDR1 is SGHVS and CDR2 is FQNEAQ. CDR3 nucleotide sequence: TGTGCCAGCAGCTTAAGGGAGGGCAATCAGCCCCAGCATTTT. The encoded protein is CASSLREGNQPQHF. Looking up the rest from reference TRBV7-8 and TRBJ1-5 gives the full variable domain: GAGVSQSPRYKVAKRGQDVALRCDPISGHVSLFWYQQALGQGPEFLTYFQNEAQLDKSGLPSDRFFAERPEGSVSTLKIQRTQQEDSAVYLCASSLREGNQPQHFGDGTRLSIL.

Here the CDR3 reads CASSSYSISKLNTEAFF. CDR3 coding DNA: TGTGCCAGCAGCTCATACAGCATCTCTAAACTGAACACTGAAGCTTTCTTT. The chain joins TRBV11-2 to TRBJ1-1; no reliable D call. Germline CDR1 is SGHAT and CDR2 is FQNNGV. Trimming left V 4 bases short and J 0 bases short, with 18 bases between. The CDR3 loop spans 17 amino acids.

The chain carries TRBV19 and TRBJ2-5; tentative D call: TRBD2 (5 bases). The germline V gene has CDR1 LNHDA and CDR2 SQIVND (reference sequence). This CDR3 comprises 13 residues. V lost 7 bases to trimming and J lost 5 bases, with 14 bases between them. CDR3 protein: CASTAKGGETQYF. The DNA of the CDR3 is TGTGCCAGTACAGCGAAAGGCGGGGAGACCCAGTACTTC.

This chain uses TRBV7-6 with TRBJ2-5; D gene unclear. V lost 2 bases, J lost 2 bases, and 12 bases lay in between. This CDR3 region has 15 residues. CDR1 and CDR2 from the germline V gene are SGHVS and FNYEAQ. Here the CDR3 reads CASSLQNLKQETQYF. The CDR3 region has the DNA TGTGCCAGCAGCTTACAGAACCTGAAACAAGAGACCCAGTACTTC.

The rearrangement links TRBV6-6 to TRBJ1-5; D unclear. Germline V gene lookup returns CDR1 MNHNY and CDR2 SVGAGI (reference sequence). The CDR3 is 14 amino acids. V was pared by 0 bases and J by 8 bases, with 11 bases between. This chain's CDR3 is CASSYSGSSEPQHF. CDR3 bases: TGTGCCAGCAGTTACTCGGGCTCCTCGGAGCCCCAGCATTTT.

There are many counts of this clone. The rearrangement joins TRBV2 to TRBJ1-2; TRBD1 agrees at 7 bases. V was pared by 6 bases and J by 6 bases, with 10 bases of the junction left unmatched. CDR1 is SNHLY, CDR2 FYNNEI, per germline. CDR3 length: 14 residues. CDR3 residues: CASSGWGTEDGYTF. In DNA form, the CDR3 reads TGTGCCAGCAGCGGGTGGGGGACAGAAGATGGCTACACCTTC. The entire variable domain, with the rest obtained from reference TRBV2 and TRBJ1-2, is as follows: EPEVTQTPSHQVTQMGQEVILRCVPISNHLYFYWYRQILGQKVEFLVSFYNNEISEKSEIFDDQFSVERPDGSNFTLKIRSTKLEDSAMYFCASSGWGTEDGYTFGSGTRLTVV.

The DNA for the CDR3 is TGTGCCAGCAGTGAAGCGCGAGCGGGAGAGTCTGAGCAGTTCTTC. As protein: CASSEARAGESEQFF. This chain uses TRBV6-1 with TRBJ2-1; 8 bases are shared with TRBD2. V trimming: 0 bases; J trimming: 9 bases; junction bases outside the gene matches: 7. CDR1 MNHNS and CDR2 SASEGT come from the germline V gene. This CDR3 spans 15 amino acids.

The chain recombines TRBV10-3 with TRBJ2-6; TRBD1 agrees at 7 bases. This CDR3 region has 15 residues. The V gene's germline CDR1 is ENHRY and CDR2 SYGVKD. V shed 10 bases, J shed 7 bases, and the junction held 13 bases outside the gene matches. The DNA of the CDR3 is TGTGCCACACAGGGGTCCCCTTTGGCAGCCAACGTCCTGACTTTC. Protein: CATQGSPLAANVLTF.